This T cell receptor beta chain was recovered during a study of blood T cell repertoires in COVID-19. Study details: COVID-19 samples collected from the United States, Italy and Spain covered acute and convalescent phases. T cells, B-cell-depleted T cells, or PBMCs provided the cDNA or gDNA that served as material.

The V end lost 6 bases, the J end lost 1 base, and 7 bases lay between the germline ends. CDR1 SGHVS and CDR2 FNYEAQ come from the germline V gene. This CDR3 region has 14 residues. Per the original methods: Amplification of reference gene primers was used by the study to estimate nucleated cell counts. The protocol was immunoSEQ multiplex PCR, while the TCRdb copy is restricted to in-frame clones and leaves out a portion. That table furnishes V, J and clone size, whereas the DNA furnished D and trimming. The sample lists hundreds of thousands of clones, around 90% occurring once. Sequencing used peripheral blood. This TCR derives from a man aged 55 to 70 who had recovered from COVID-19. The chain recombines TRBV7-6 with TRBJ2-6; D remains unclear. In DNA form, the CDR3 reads TGTGCCAGCAGTACCAGGTCTGGGGCCAACGTCCTGACTTTC. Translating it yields CASSTRSGANVLTF.